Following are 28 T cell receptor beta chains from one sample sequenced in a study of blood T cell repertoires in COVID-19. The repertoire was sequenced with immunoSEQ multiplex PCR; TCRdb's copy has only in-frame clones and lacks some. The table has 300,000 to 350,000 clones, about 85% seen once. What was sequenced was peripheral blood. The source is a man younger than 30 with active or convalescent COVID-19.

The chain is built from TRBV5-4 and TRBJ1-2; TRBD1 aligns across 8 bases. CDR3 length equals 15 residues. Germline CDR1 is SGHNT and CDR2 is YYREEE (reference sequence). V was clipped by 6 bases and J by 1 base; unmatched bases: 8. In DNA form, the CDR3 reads TGTGCCAGCAAAGTAGACAGGGGTGATAACTATGGCTACACCTTC. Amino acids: CASKVDRGDNYGYTF. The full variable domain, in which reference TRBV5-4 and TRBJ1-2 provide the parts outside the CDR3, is ETGVTQSPTHLIKTRGQQVTLRCSSQSGHNTVSWYQQALGQGPQFIFQYYREEENGRGNFPPRFSGLQFPNYSSELNVNALELDDSALYLCASKVDRGDNYGYTFGSGTRLTVV.

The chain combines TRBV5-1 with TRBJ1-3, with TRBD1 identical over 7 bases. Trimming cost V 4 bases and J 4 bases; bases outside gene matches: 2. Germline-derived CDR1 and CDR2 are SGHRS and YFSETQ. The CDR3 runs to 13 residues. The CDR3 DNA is TGCGCCAGCAGCAGGGGGCACGGAAACACCATATATTTT. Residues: CASSRGHGNTIYF.

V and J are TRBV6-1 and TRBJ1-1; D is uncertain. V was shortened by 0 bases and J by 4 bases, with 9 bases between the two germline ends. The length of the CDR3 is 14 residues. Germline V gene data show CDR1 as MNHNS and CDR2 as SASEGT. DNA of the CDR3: TGTGCCAGCAGTGAAGCGAGGGTCCCCACTGAAGCTTTCTTT. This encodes CASSEARVPTEAFF.

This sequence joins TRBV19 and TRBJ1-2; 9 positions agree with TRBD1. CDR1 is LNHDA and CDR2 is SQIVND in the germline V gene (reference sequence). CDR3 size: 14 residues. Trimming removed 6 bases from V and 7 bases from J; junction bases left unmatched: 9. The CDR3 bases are TGTGCCAGTAGGCGCCGGGACAGGGCATTTGGCTACACCTTC. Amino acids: CASRRRDRAFGYTF.

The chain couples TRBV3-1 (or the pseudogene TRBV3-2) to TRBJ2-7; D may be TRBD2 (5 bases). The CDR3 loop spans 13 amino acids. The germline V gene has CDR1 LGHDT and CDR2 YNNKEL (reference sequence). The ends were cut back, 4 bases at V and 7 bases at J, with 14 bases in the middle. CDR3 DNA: TGTGCCAGCAGCCGTGGAGGAAGGGCAGAGCAGTACTTC. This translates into CASSRGGRAEQYF.

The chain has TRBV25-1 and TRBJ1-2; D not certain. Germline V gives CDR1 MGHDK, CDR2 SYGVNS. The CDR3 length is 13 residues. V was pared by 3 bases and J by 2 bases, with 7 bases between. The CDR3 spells CASSDTTNYGYTF. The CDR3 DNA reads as TGTGCCAGCAGTGATACAACCAACTATGGCTACACCTTC.

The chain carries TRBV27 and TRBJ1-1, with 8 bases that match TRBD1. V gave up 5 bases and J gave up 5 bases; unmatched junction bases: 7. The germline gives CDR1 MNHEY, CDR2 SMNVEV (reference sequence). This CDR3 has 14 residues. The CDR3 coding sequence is TGTGCCAGCAGTACGGCAGGGGGCCTTACTGAAGCTTTCTTT. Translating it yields CASSTAGGLTEAFF.

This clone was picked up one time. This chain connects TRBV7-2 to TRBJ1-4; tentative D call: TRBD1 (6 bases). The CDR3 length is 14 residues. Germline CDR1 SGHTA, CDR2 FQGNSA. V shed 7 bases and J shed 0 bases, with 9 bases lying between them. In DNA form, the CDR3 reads TGTGCCAGCAAACAGGGTGCAACTAATGAAAAACTGTTTTTT. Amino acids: CASKQGATNEKLFF. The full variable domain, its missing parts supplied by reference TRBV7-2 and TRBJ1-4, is GAGVSQSPSNKVTEKGKDVELRCDPISGHTALYWYRQSLGQGLEFLIYFQGNSAPDKSGLPSDRFSAERTGGSVSTLTIQRTQQEDSAVYLCASKQGATNEKLFFGSGTQLSVL.

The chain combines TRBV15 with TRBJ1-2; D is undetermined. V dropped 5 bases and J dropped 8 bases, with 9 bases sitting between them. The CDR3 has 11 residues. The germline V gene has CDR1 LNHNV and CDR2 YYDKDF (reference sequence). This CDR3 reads CATSAYGGYTF. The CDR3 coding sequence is TGTGCCACCAGCGCGTACGGGGGCTACACCTTC.

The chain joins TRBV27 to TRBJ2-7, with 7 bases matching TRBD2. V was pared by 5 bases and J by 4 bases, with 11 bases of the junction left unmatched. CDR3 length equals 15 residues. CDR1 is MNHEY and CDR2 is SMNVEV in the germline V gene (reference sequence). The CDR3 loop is CASSGVGGGSYEQYF. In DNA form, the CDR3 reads TGTGCCAGCAGTGGTGTTGGGGGGGGATCGTACGAGCAGTACTTC.

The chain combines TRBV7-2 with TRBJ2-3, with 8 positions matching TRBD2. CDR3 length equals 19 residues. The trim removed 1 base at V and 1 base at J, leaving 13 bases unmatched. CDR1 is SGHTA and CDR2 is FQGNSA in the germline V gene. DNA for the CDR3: TGTGCCAGCAGCTTAGTCTCAGCGGGAGTAATTGGGGGCACAGATACGCAGTATTTT. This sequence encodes CASSLVSAGVIGGTDTQYF.

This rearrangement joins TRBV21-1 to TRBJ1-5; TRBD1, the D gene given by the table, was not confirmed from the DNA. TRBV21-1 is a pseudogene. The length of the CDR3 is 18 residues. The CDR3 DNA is TGTGCCAGCAGCAAAGATCCCAGGGAACAATTTTGCAATCAGCCCCAGCATTTT. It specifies CASSKDPREQFCNQPQHF.

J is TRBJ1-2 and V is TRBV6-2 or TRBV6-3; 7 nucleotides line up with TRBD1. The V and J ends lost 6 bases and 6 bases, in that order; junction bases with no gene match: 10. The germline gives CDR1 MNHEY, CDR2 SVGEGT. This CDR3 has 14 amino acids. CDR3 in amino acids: CASSRDRVHHGYTF. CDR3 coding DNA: TGTGCCAGCAGCCGGGACAGAGTACATCATGGCTACACCTTC.

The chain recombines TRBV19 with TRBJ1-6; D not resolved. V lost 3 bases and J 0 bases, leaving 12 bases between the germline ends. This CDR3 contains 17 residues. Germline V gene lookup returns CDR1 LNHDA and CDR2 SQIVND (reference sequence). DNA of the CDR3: TGTGCCAGTAGTATTTTTGGCACCGTCTCCTATAATTCACCCCTCCACTTT. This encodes CASSIFGTVSYNSPLHF.

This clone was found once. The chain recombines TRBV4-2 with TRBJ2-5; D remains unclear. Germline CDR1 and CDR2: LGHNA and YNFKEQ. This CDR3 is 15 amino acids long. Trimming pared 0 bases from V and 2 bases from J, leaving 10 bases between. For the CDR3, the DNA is TGTGCCAGCAGCCAAGAGGTTGGAGTTCAAGAGACCCAGTACTTC. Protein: CASSQEVGVQETQYF.

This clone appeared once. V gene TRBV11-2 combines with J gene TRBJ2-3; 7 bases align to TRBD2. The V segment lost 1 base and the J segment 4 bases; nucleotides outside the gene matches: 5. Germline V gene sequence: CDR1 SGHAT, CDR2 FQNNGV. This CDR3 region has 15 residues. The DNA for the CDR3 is TGTGCCAGCAGCTTAGCCGGGAGGCCCCCAGATACGCAGTATTTT. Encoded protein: CASSLAGRPPDTQYF.

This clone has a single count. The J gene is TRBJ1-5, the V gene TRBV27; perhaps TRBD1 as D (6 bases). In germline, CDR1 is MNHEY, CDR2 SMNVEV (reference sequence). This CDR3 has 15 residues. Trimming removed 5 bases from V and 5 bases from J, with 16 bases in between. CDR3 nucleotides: TGTGCCAGCAGTCCGGATCAGGGGCGCGATCAGCCCCAGCATTTT. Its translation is CASSPDQGRDQPQHF.

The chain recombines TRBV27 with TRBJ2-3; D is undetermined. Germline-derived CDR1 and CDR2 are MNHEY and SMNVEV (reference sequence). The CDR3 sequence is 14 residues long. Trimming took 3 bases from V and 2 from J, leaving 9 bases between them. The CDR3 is CASSFTSDTDTQYF. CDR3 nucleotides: TGTGCCAGCAGTTTTACCAGCGACACAGATACGCAGTATTTT.

CDR3 DNA: TGTGCCAGCAGTGAGTTTATGAACACTGAAGCTTTCTTT. It is translated as CASSEFMNTEAFF. The chain combines TRBV27 with TRBJ1-1; D gene uncertain. The V end was cut by 5 bases, the J end by 0 bases, with 7 bases between. The CDR3 has 13 amino acids. Germline V gene lookup returns CDR1 MNHEY and CDR2 SMNVEV (reference sequence).

CDR3 sequence (DNA): TGCAGCGCCGGAAGGATAGCGGGGGGGAACACCGGGGAGCTGTTTTTT. Translation gives CSAGRIAGGNTGELFF. The gene calls are TRBV29-1 and TRBJ2-2; the match to TRBD2 covers 10 bases. The germline CDR1 and CDR2 sequences are SQVTM and ANQGSEA. J lost 1 base, V lost 7 bases, and 9 bases had no gene match. The CDR3 is made up of 16 amino acids.

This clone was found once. Here the CDR3 reads CASSPYRTDYYEQYF. CDR3 DNA: TGTGCCAGCAGCCCATATCGGACAGACTACTACGAGCAGTACTTC. The V call is TRBV5-8, the J call TRBJ2-7, with D possibly matching TRBD1 (6 bases). Germline CDR1 is SGHTS and CDR2 is YDEGEE. This CDR3 is 15 amino acids long. V was pared by 4 bases and J by 3 bases, with 17 bases between.

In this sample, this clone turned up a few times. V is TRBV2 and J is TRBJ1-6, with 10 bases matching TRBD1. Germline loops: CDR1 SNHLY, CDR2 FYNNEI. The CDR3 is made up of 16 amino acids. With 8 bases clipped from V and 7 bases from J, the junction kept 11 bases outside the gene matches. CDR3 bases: TGTGCCAGCGGGGGTACCGACAGGGGGCCCAATTCACCCCTCCACTTT. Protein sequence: CASGGTDRGPNSPLHF. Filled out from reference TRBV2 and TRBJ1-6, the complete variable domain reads EPEVTQTPSHQVTQMGQEVILRCVPISNHLYFYWYRQILGQKVEFLVSFYNNEISEKSEIFDDQFSVERPDGSNFTLKIRSTKLEDSAMYFCASGGTDRGPNSPLHFGNGTRLTVT.

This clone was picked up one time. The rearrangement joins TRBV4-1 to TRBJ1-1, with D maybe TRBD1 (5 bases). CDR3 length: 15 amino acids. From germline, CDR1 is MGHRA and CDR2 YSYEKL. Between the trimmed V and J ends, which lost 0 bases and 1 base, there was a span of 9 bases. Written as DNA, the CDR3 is TGCGCCAGCAGCCAAGACCCCCAGGGGAACACTGAAGCTTTCTTT. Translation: CASSQDPQGNTEAFF.

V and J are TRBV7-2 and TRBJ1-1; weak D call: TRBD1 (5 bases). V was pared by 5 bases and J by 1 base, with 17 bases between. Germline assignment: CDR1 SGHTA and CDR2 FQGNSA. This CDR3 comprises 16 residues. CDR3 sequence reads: CASSLAYGRENTEAFF. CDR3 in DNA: TGTGCCAGCAGCCTTGCGTACGGCAGGGAGAACACTGAAGCTTTCTTT.

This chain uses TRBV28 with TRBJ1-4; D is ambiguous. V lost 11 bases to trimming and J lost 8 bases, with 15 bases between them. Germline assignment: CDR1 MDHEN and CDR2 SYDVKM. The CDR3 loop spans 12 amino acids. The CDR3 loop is CAVGRWEEKLFF. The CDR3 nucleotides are TGTGCCGTCGGAAGATGGGAGGAAAAACTGTTTTTT.

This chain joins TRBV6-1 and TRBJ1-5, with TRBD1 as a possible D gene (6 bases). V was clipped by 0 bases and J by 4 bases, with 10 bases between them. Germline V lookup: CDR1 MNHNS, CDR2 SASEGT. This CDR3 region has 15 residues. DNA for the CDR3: TGTGCCAGCAGTGAAGCGCCAGGGGCAAATCAGCCCCAGCATTTT. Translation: CASSEAPGANQPQHF.

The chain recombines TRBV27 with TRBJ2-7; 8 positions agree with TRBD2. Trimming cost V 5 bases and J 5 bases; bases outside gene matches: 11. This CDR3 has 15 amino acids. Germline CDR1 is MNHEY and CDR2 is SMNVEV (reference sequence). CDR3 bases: TGTGCCAGCAGTCAAGGAGCGGGAGTTAAGGACGAGCAGTACTTC. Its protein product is CASSQGAGVKDEQYF.

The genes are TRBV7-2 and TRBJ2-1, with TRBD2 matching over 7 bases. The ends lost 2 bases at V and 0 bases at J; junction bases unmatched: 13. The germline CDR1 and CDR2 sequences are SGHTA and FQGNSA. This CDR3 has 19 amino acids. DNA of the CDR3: TGTGCCAGCAGCTTACCTAGCGGACTTTCTACCAGCTCCTACAATGAGCAGTTCTTC. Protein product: CASSLPSGLSTSSYNEQFF.